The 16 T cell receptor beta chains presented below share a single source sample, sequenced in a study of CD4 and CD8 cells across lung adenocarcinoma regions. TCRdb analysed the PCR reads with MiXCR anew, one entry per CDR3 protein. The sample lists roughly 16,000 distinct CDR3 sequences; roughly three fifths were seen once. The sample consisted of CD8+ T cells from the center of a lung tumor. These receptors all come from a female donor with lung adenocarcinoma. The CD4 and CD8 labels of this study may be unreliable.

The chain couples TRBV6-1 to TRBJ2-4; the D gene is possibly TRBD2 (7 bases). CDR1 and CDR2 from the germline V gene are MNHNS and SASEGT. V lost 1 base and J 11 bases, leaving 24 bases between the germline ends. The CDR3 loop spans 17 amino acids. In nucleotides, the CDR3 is TGTGCCAGCAGTGAAGGGCTGGGGGGGCCAGAAGAAGAGTTTCAGTACTTC. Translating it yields CASSEGLGGPEEEFQYF.

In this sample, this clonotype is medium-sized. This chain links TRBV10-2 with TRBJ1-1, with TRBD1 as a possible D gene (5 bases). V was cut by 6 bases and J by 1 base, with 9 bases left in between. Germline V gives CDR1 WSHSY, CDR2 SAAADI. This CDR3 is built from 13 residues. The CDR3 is CASRIGQNTEAFF. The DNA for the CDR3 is TGCGCCAGCAGAATCGGACAGAACACTGAAGCTTTCTTT.

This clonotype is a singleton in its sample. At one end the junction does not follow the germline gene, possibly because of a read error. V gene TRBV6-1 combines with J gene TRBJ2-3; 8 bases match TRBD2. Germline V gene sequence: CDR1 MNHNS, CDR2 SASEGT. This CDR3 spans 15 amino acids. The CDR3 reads CARGPGGGGQDTQYF. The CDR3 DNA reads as TGTGCCAGGGGTCCGGGGGGGGGGGGCCAAGATACGCAGTACTTT.

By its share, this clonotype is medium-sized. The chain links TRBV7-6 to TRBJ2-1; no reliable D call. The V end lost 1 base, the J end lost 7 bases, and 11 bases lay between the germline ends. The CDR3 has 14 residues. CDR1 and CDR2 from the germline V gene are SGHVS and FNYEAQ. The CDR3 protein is CASSLVGPENEQFF. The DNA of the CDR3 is TGTGCCAGCAGCTTAGTAGGGCCGGAGAATGAGCAGTTCTTC. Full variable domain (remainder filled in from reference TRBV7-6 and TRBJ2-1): GAGVSQSPRYKVTKRGQDVALRCDPISGHVSLYWYRQALGQGPEFLTYFNYEAQQDKSGLPNDRFSAERPEGSISTLTIQRTEQRDSAMYRCASSLVGPENEQFFGPGTRLTVL.

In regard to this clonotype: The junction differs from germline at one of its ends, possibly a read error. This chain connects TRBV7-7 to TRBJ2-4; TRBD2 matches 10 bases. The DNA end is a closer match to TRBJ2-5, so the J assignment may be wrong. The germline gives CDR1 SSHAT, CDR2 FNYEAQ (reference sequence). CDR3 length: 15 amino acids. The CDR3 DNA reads TGTGCTAGCAGCTTCGGACTAGCGGCAGAAGAGACCCAGTACTTC. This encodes CASSFGLAAEETQYF.

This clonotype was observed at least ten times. The CDR3 protein is CASSQDQGQGIDGYTF. The CDR3 nucleotides read TGTGCCAGCAGCCAAGATCAGGGACAGGGAATCGATGGCTACACCTTC. V is TRBV3-1 and J is TRBJ1-2; TRBD1 aligns across 9 bases. CDR3 length: 16 amino acids. Trimming took 0 bases from V and 6 from J; bases not matched to a gene: 8. Germline-derived CDR1 and CDR2 are LGHDT and YNNKEL (reference sequence).

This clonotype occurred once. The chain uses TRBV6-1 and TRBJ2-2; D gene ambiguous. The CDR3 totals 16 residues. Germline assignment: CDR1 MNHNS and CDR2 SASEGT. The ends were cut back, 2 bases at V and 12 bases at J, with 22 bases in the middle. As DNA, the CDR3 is TGTGCCAGCAGTGAACCCCAGGCTGTGGGCACCGAGAAGCTGTTTTTT. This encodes CASSEPQAVGTEKLFF.

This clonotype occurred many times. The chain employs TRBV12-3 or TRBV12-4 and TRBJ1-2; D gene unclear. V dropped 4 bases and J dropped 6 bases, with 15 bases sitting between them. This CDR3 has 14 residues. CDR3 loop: CASSSRSWEDGYTF. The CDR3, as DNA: TGTGCCAGCAGTTCCCGGTCGTGGGAGGATGGCTACACCTTC.

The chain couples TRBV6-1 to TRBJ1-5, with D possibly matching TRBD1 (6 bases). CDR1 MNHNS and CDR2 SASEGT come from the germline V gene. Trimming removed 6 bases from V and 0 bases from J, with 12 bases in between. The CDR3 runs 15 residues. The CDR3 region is CASRETGDSNQPQHF. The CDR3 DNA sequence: TGTGCCAGCAGAGAGACAGGAGATAGCAATCAGCCCCAGCATTTT.

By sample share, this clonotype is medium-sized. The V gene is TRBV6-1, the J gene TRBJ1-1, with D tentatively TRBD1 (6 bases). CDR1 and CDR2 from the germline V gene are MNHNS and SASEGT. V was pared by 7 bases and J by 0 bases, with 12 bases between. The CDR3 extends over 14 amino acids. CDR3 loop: CASTRGQLNTEAFF. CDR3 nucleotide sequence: TGTGCCAGCACCCGAGGACAGTTGAACACTGAAGCTTTCTTT.

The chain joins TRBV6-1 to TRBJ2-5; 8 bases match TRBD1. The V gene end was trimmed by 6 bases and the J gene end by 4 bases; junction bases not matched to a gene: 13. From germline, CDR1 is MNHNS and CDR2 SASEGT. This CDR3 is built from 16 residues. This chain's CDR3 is CASSSPGGPSPETQYF. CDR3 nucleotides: TGTGCCAGCAGCTCCCCAGGGGGCCCTTCCCCAGAGACCCAGTACTTC.

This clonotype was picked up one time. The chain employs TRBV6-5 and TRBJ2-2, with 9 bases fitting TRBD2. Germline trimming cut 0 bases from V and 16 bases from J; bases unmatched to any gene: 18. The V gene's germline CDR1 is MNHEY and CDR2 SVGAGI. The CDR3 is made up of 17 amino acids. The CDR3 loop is CASSYSGAGGSTGAQFF. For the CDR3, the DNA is TGTGCCAGCAGTTACTCGGGGGCGGGGGGGAGCACCGGGGCGCAGTTTTTT.

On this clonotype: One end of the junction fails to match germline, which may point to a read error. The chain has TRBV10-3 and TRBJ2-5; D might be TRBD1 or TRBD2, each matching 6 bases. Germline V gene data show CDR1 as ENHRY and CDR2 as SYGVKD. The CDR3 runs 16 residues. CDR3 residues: CAIRGNGGLDQETQYF. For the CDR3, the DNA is TGTGCCATCAGGGGGAACGGGGGCCTTGACCAGGAGACCCAGTACTTT.

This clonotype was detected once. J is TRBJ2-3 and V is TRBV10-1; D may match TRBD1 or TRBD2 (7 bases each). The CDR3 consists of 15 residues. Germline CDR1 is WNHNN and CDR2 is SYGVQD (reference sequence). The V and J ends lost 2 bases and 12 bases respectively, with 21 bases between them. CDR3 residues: CASSERGAGTDVQYF. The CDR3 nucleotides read TGCGCCAGCAGTGAGCGGGGGGCGGGGACAGATGTCCAGTATTTT.

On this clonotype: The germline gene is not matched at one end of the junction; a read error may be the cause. CDR3 region: CASSPSGLRATNIQYF. Written as DNA, the CDR3 is TGTGCGAGCAGTCCTTCGGGGCTGCGAGCCACAAACATTCAGTATTTC. V gene TRBV6-1 combines with J gene TRBJ2-4; TRBD1 or TRBD2 may be the D gene (5 bases each). Germline V gene sequence: CDR1 MNHNS, CDR2 SASEGT. This CDR3 is built from 16 residues.

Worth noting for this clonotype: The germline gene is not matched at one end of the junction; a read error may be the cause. CDR3 protein: CAGSGSGDQDTQYF. The CDR3 coding sequence is TGTGCGGGGAGTGGGAGTGGGGATCAAGATACGCAGTACTTT. The chain combines TRBV27 with TRBJ2-3, with D maybe TRBD2 (5 bases). The germline CDR1 and CDR2 sequences are MNHEY and SMNVEV (reference sequence). The CDR3 contains 14 residues.